This T cell receptor beta chain was sequenced in a study of response to subunit inactivated influenza vaccine. General study findings and limits: Authors suggested each seasonal influenza vaccination recruits few new T cells.

TCRdb called the RT-PCR reads again in MiXCR, with one record for every CDR3 protein. The repertoire has 450,000 to 600,000 distinct CDR3 sequences, around 7.9% of them found once; the top ten carry around 13%. This clonotype was counted a few times. Its antigen is not identified. The CDR3 contains 16 residues. The V gene's germline CDR1 is SGHTA and CDR2 FQGNSA. The ends were cut back, 0 bases at V and 2 bases at J, with 14 bases in the middle. Specimen: PBMCs from blood, collected less than 30 months after vaccination. The receptor was derived from a man aged 45 to 70 who received an inactivated influenza vaccine. The V call is TRBV7-2, the J call TRBJ2-7, with D possibly being TRBD1 (6 bases). CDR3 in DNA: TGTGCCAGCAGCTTAGCGCTTGGGACAACTACCTACGAGCAGTACTTC. Amino acid sequence: CASSLALGTTTYEQYF.